What follows describes a single T cell receptor beta chain. The clone's antigen remains unknown. Base qualities are not provided; no much larger clone lies one nucleotide away. The cohort comprised fewer than 700 healthy bone marrow donors. All cohort members were sampled while nominally healthy, although unrecorded immune exposures were likely present. The donor was CMV seronegative and belonged to the group of 320 or so seronegative cohort members. Every donor gave a peripheral blood sample, and the peripheral blood mononuclear cells from that sample were used for TCR beta sequencing. The Qiagen DNeasy Blood Extraction Kit was used to extract genomic DNA from the blood cell samples. The library relied on the immunoSEQ multiplex PCR assay. A mixture of 60 forward primers for TCR Vbeta segments and 13 reverse primers for TCR Jbeta segments was used in the multiplex PCR. The CDR3 region of rearranged TCR beta genes was amplified from genomic DNA by a multiplex PCR assay. On the Illumina HiSeq System, the amplified TCR beta libraries were sequenced as 87-base-pair reads. On the authors' methods: In a later analysis, some 80 million unique TCR beta chains were counted across the 500 to 850 repertoires, and some 10 million of these chains were shared by at least two donors. To remove PCR and sequencing errors, raw reads were error-corrected and collapsed into unique sequences using a nearest-neighbor algorithm that merged closely related sequences. CDR3 sequences were aligned to IMGT reference sequences to assign V, D and J gene segments. For a sequence to be retained, a match of at least six nucleotides was required to both a V gene segment and a J gene segment. Rearrangements were classified as productive when the CDR3 lacked stop codons and remained in frame with V and J, and all other rearrangements were classified as non-productive. CDR3 was defined according to IMGT convention as the region running from the second conserved V-encoded cysteine to the conserved J-encoded phenylalanine. The earlier analysis of 587 of the donors excluded sequences that lacked an unambiguous match to a single V gene segment. In an earlier analysis of some 590 of the donors, V segments were called functional above 56.7% productive rearrangements and were called segregating when the between-donor standard deviation exceeded 5%. To diagnose cytomegalovirus status from the catalog of TCR beta chain sequences, a statistical classification framework was built. In a later analysis, TCR nucleotide sequences were compared against IMGT/GENE-DB human TR gene sequences so that V and J genes could be assigned. Using the TCRdist pipeline, a later analysis assigned CDR3 sequences along with most-parsimonious VDJ recombination scenarios. A later analysis defined each TCR beta chain by its CDR3 amino acid sequence plus V-gene family, and excluded reads lacking a unique V-gene family. A later analysis removed 600 or so highly shared, low-generation-probability nucleotide sequences to deal with suspected cross-contamination and a sequencing artifact. A later analysis calculated a clonal expansion index for each public chain from normalized within-repertoire ranks of inferred template counts. Generation probabilities in a later analysis came from a VDJ recombination model fitted to out-of-frame rearrangements, and those results were checked against IGoR. In a later analysis, hypergeometric tests were used to score TCR-TCR, TCR-HLA and TCR-CMV co-occurrence, with a repertoire-size bias correction applied to TCR pairs. False discovery rates were estimated in a later analysis by permuting HLA or CMV assignments 20 times. In a later analysis, co-occurring TCRs were grouped using DBSCAN, with TCRdist sequence similarity added in when clustering inside HLA-allele-positive subsets. For co-occurrence clustering, repertoires with fewer than 30,000 or more than 120,000 public chains were excluded, along with roughly 5 repertoires with anomalous nucleotide sharing. Imported from immuneACCESS, the table was reduced by TCRdb to in-frame sequences with V and J called. These copies leave out some clones; in studies compared against another copy, an unresolved V gene accounts for under half, and the cause of the remainder is not known. That table gives V, J and clone size, and the DNA gave D and trimming. The sample contains 160,000 or so clones, under 85% of them found a single time. The ten largest make up about 1.3% of the sample.

The record originates from a study of cytomegalovirus exposure and HLA in healthy donors (dated by TCRdb to 2015 to 2018). About the study as a whole: In an earlier analysis of fewer than 750 of the donors, around 300 Gb of sequence data and approximately 120 million unique TCR beta sequences from 150 million to 200 million T cells were reported. HLA typing included class I and class II loci at four-digit resolution. Across some 400 genotyped donors of the cohort, an average of roughly 250,000 unique TCR beta nucleotide sequences per donor were sequenced, and around 19% of those sequences were non-productive. Because of strong linkage in the cohort, 5 or 6 DR-DQ haplotypes were treated as single units for association and clustering. Rather than drawing on any new phenotypic data, the later analysis identified candidate immune exposures from TCR beta sequences and the way those sequences occurred across donors. Genome-wide SNP genotypes for about 55% of the roughly 670 donors were used in a later genetic analysis, which treated that subset as a discovery cohort. The aim of the study was to test whether cataloging public T cell receptors could identify signatures of past pathogen exposure. To predict cytomegalovirus infection status, the study combined high-throughput TCR immunosequencing, statistical association of individual TCRs with disease status, and machine learning. Roughly 300 gigabases of sequencing data and approximately 92 million unique TCR sequences made up an early release that covered nearly 650 HLA-typed donors. In addition to the first cohort of 650 to 750 subjects, a separate validation cohort of 120 different subjects was used. All discovery cohort repertoires had been generated using a single sequencing platform. Typing coverage differed by locus: A, B, C, DRB1 and DQB1 were typed in roughly 629-640 donors, DQA1 in approximately 520, DPA1 in 600 to 610, and DPB1 in 450 to 480. Donor age, sex, ethnicity and CMV serostatus were collected together with the repertoire data. The T cell repertoires of several hundred subjects were profiled by immunosequencing and related to cytomegalovirus serostatus. Of the 398 genotyped donors, about 80% fell in the genetic ancestry cluster associated with self-reported Caucasian donors. In a later analysis, previously published TCR beta repertoires from some 640 donors were re-analyzed and high-resolution HLA genotyping was added so that TCR occurrence patterns could be studied. An earlier analysis of approximately 580 of the donors used high-throughput TCR beta sequencing to judge whether each TCR beta V gene segment behaved as functional or pseudogenic.

Study-level results and caveats: In a later analysis, HLA-associated TCR beta chains were found to be more clonally expanded and to have lower generation probabilities than equally common non-associated chains. A later genetic analysis associated a missense DCLRE1C variant with V-gene and J-gene trimming of TCR beta chains, and an independent cohort replicated the association. In a later analysis, several top co-occurrence clusters were reported to appear linked to parvovirus B19, influenza, CMV and Epstein-Barr virus. The cohort was sequenced for TCR beta chains only, and without alpha or paired-chain data the features that could be detected were limited. A total of some 180 TCR beta chains were listed by the study as associated with cytomegalovirus. Roughly uniform sequencing depth across donors was assumed in presence/absence analyses, although this assumption may not hold. Linkage disequilibrium might explain the correlated functional status among segregating V segments, but an unknown experimental factor could not be excluded. Most TCR sequences were observed very rarely across donors, whereas some public TCRs were present in many individuals. Assigning TCR associations to individual alleles was difficult when HLA alleles, especially DR and DQ, strongly co-occurred. Compared with the roughly 720-donor mean, donors in an Asian-associated ancestry cluster had fewer N-insertions in productive TCRs, according to a later genetic analysis. Because counts were too low, seventeen rarely observed V segments, including chromosome 9 orphons, were left out of the earlier analysis of approximately 500 of the donors. An earlier analysis of 587 of the donors showed that most TCR beta V segments appeared in productive rearrangements either about 87% or about 30% of the time, which broadly matched IMGT annotations. In a later analysis, some 18,000 TCR beta sequences were associated with specific HLA alleles at a false discovery rate of 0.05. Because the 87-base-pair reads could not distinguish some IMGT-functional V segments, including TRBV6-2 and TRBV6-3, those segments were excluded. In vitro tests confirmed that three of the cytomegalovirus-associated TCR beta chains recognize cytomegalovirus antigens. The only immune exposure information available for the cohort was CMV serostatus. The sequencing pipeline was judged likely to have produced a cluster of highly shared sequence variants as a technical artifact. A later analysis found that most CMV-associated TCR beta chains appeared HLA-restricted, with HLA associations seemingly driven largely by CMV exposure. A further reported finding was that TCR beta sequences accurately predicted the HLA-A and HLA-B alleles for most subjects in the first cohort. According to the authors, the approach could potentially be generalized to other disease states and immunological phenotypes. In a later analysis, the rate of TCR association differed among HLA loci, with DRB1 alleles having the most associated TCRs and HLA-C alleles having the fewest. Because HLA typing was missing for some donors at each locus, association tests included only the typed subset. In both the original and validation cohorts, the classifier was reported to diagnose cytomegalovirus status with high specificity and sensitivity.

From its cysteine to its phenylalanine, the CDR3 spans 14 amino acids. The only DNA kept is the CDR3, 42 bases in frame from the first base. The germline V gene gives CDR1 as SQVTM and CDR2 as ANQGSEA. Sequenced sample: PBMCs. The chain joins TRBV29-1 to TRBJ2-5; the D gene is perhaps TRBD1, on 6 matching bases. The end of the DNA aligns better with TRBJ2-7, so the J call may be wrong. The receptor comes from a woman aged 30 to 39 in good health and CMV-seronegative. The nucleotide sequence reads TGCAGCGTTCGAACCCCGGGACAAACCTACGAGCAGTACTTC. Its coded protein is CSVRTPGQTYEQYF.